This entry concerns a single T cell receptor beta chain. Its cognate antigen is unknown. The assay was immunoSEQ multiplex PCR, and TCRdb's table has in-frame clones only and misses some. The sample carries about 2.3 million clones, about nine tenths recorded once. These data belong to a study of shared clonotypes between healthy human individuals. The study's findings and limits: Non-shared clonotypes had lower generation probabilities than those shared by all four donors.

The CDR3 extends over 13 amino acids. Trimming took off 6 bases at V and 0 bases at J, with 8 bases between the two ends. Germline assignment: CDR1 MNHNS and CDR2 SASEGT. The sequencing sample was made of naive CD4+ T cells from PBMCs. As to subset: CD45RA+ positively selected. The chain carries TRBV6-1 and TRBJ1-1; a weak D match, TRBD1 (5 bases). The TCR originated in a man aged 18 to 35 in good health. Some clones in this sample may be carry-over from other donors' samples. The DNA of the CDR3 is TGTGCCAGCAGGGACATAATGAACACTGAAGCTTTCTTT. It specifies CASRDIMNTEAFF.